These T cell receptor beta chains were read from a single sample in a study of blood T cell repertoires in COVID-19. Assay: immunoSEQ multiplex PCR; the TCRdb copy retains only in-frame clones and omits some. In the table there are 85,000 to 130,000 clones, just under 95% of which are singletons. Sequences were obtained from peripheral blood. These receptors were obtained from a man between 65 and 80 years old with acute or convalescent COVID-19. Both conserved end residues are part of each CDR3. A D gene is named only where the DNA matches it firmly. Clone size is not always given. Where it is, it says once, few, many or a class for expanded clones.

V	D	size	J	DNA	CDR3
TRBV19	TRBD1	-	TRBJ1-5	TGTGCCAGTAGGGCCCCCGGGACAGGGATTCAGCCCCAGCATTTT	CASRAPGTGIQPQHF
TRBV5-1	-	few	TRBJ1-1	TGCGCCAGCAGCGGAACAGCGAACACTGAAGCTTTCTTT	CASSGTANTEAFF
TRBV27	-	-	TRBJ1-5	TGTGCCAGCAGTAGGGGGAGGGGCAATCAGCCCCAGCATTTT	CASSRGRGNQPQHF
TRBV27	-	-	TRBJ1-5	TGTGCCAGCAGTTTACAGGGTCAGAATCAGCCCCAGCATTTT	CASSLQGQNQPQHF
TRBV5-1	-	-	TRBJ1-1	TGCGCCAGCCAAGCCCTTTCACAGGGCATGAACACTGAAGCTTTCTTT	CASQALSQGMNTEAFF
TRBV9	-	-	TRBJ1-5	TGTGCCAGCAGCGTAGGGTCGGGTCAGCCCCAGCATTTT	CASSVGSGQPQHF
TRBV5-6	-	-	TRBJ1-2	TGTGCCAGCAGCTTGGTCCCAGGGACACCTAACTATGGCTACACCTTC	CASSLVPGTPNYGYTF
TRBV6-2/TRBV6-3	TRBD2	-	TRBJ2-1	TGTGCCAGCAGTTACCCCGGACTAGCGGGAGTTGAGCAGTTCTTC	CASSYPGLAGVEQFF
TRBV19	TRBD1	-	TRBJ1-2	TGTGCCAGTAGTATGACAGGGGGCTTTGACTATGGCTACACCTTC	CASSMTGGFDYGYTF
TRBV6-5	-	-	TRBJ2-3	TGTGCCAGCAGACCCAGGCAGGGCCTCACAGATACGCAGTATTTT	CASRPRQGLTDTQYF
TRBV5-4	-	-	TRBJ2-1	TGTGCCAGCAGCTTGGAAGACAGCTCCTACAATGAGCAGTTCTTC	CASSLEDSSYNEQFF
TRBV29-1	TRBD2	-	TRBJ2-1	TGCAGCGCCGGGAGGGGTAGCGTTTACAATGAGCAGTTCTTC	CSAGRGSVYNEQFF
TRBV7-2	-	-	TRBJ2-4	TGTGCCAGCAGCTTAGCGAGGGTTCAGTACTTC	CASSLARVQYF
TRBV5-1	-	-	TRBJ1-6	TGCGCCAGCAGCTTGTTAAAGCTCGGGTCACCCCTCCACTTT	CASSLLKLGSPLHF
TRBV7-6	-	-	TRBJ2-7	TGTGCCAGCAGCTTAGTAGGAGACAGGGGGCTAGCGGGAGCCTACGAGCAGTACTTC	CASSLVGDRGLAGAYEQYF
TRBV20-1	-	-	TRBJ1-5	TGCAGTGCTATTGACGCTGGGGGCTCCGGGAATCAGCCCCAGCATTTT	CSAIDAGGSGNQPQHF
TRBV5-6	-	-	TRBJ1-2	TGTGCCAGCAGCCGCCCCTCTAACGGGGGAGGCTACACCTTC	CASSRPSNGGGYTF
TRBV28	-	-	TRBJ1-1	TGTGCCAGCAGTTTATATCTCAGGGGAGGGCCTGAAGCTTTCTTT	CASSLYLRGGPEAFF
TRBV6-5	-	-	TRBJ1-1	TGTGCCAGCAGTTACTCGCGAGCTTTCTTT	CASSYSRAFF
TRBV7-9	TRBD1	once	TRBJ1-2	TGTGCCAGCAGCCCAACAGGGGGCCTCTATGGCTACACCTTC	CASSPTGGLYGYTF
TRBV6-6	TRBD1	-	TRBJ1-5	TGTGCCAGCAGGCTGCCAGGACAGGGTAGCAATCAGCCCCAGCATTTT	CASRLPGQGSNQPQHF
TRBV20-1	TRBD2	-	TRBJ2-7	TGCAGTGCTAGTCCCGGCGGGAGGGAGTACGAGCAGTACTTC	CSASPGGREYEQYF
TRBV5-5	-	once	TRBJ1-3	TGTGCCAGCAGCTTGTCGTCCGTCGAGGGCGCTGGAAACACCATATATTTT	CASSLSSVEGAGNTIYF
TRBV11-2	-	-	TRBJ2-7	TGTGCCAGCAGCCCTGGGGGCCCCTTCGAGCAGTACTTC	CASSPGGPFEQYF
TRBV6-5	-	-	TRBJ1-2	TGTGCCAGCAGTTACAGGGAGACGGACTATGGCTACACCTTC	CASSYRETDYGYTF
TRBV6-5	-	-	TRBJ2-3	TGTGCCATTAAGAGGGACTTTTATAGCACAGATACGCAGTATTTT	CAIKRDFYSTDTQYF
TRBV30	-	-	TRBJ1-2	TGTGCCTGGAGTAAGGGAGGAGTTCCCACCTATGGCTACACCTTC	CAWSKGGVPTYGYTF
TRBV29-1	TRBD1	-	TRBJ2-7	TGCAGCGTCGGTGGACAGGGAGCCTACGAGCAGTACTTC	CSVGGQGAYEQYF
TRBV28	TRBD2	once	TRBJ2-7	TGTGCCAGCAGGGGGAGCGGGAGGGCCGGGTACGAGCAGTACTTC	CASRGSGRAGYEQYF
TRBV7-6	TRBD2	-	TRBJ2-3	TGTGCCAGCAGCTTTACTAGCGGGGGGTCAGATACGCAGTATTTT	CASSFTSGGSDTQYF
TRBV7-9	TRBD2	-	TRBJ2-7	TGTGCCAGCAGCAAGCCACTAGCGTACTCCTACGAGCAGTACTTC	CASSKPLAYSYEQYF
TRBV5-4	-	-	TRBJ1-1	TGTGCCAGCAGCTTAAGAGGGAGGAACACTGAAGCTTTCTTT	CASSLRGRNTEAFF
TRBV19	-	-	TRBJ1-2	TGTGCCAGTAGTAGGGTCAGGGGAAACTATGGCTACACCTTC	CASSRVRGNYGYTF
TRBV12-3/TRBV12-4	TRBD1	-	TRBJ1-5	TGTGCCAGCAGTTCGACAGGGAATCAGCCCCAGCATTTT	CASSSTGNQPQHF
TRBV3-1/TRBV3-2	-	-	TRBJ2-1	TGTGCCAGCAGCCAAGATTACACAGGGAAAGATGAGCAGTTCTTC	CASSQDYTGKDEQFF
TRBV3-1/TRBV3-2	TRBD1	-	TRBJ1-1	TGTGCCAGCAGCCAAGCGCAGGGGGCCGGGGACACTGAAGCTTTCTTT	CASSQAQGAGDTEAFF
TRBV5-6	-	-	TRBJ1-4	TGTGCCAGCAGCTTAAACAGGGCCGCGAACATAAAACTTAATGAAAAACTGTTTTTT	CASSLNRAANIKLNEKLFF
TRBV15	-	-	TRBJ2-1	TGTGCCACCAGCAGAGAGCTAGCCAACCCTCAGTTCTTC	CATSRELANPQFF
TRBV12-3/TRBV12-4	-	-	TRBJ1-5	TGTGCCAGCAGTTTTGACGGGAATCAGCCCCAGCATTTT	CASSFDGNQPQHF
TRBV12-3/TRBV12-4	-	-	TRBJ1-2	TGTGCCAGCAGAACAGGGCTTTATGGCTACACCTTC	CASRTGLYGYTF
TRBV5-4	TRBD1	-	TRBJ2-5	TGTGCCAGCAGCTTGTACGGGACAGGGGCCAACCAAGAGACCCAGTACTTC	CASSLYGTGANQETQYF
TRBV5-6	TRBD2	-	TRBJ2-5	TGTGCCAGCAGCTGGGAGCCCGGGACTAGCGGGAGAGAGACCCAGTACTTC	CASSWEPGTSGRETQYF
TRBV5-1	-	once	TRBJ2-3	TGCGCCAGCAGCTTGGAAGGGCAGGGGGGTGCAGATACGCAGTATTTT	CASSLEGQGGADTQYF
TRBV28	TRBD2	-	TRBJ2-4	TGTGCCAGCAGTTCCTCCGGGTGGGGGGGAAACATTCAGTACTTC	CASSSSGWGGNIQYF
TRBV7-2	TRBD1	-	TRBJ1-2	TGTGCCAGCAGCTCCGGGACAGCATTCTATGGCTACACCTTC	CASSSGTAFYGYTF
TRBV30	-	-	TRBJ1-2	TGTGCCTGGAGACGATCAGGGCATGATGGCTACACCTTC	CAWRRSGHDGYTF
TRBV28	-	once	TRBJ1-2	TGTGCCAGCAGTTATAGACAGAACTATGGCTACACCTTC	CASSYRQNYGYTF
TRBV7-9	TRBD2	once	TRBJ2-1	TGTGCCAGCAGCTTAGACGGGGGGGAAGGTGAGCAGTTCTTC	CASSLDGGEGEQFF
TRBV7-9	-	-	TRBJ1-1	TGTGCCAGCAGCTTTGAGAGGAGAAGAGCTTTCTTT	CASSFERRRAFF
TRBV5-1	TRBD2	-	TRBJ2-1	TGCGCCAGCCTTGTGGGACTAGGCTCCTACAATGAGCAGTTCTTC	CASLVGLGSYNEQFF